Listed here are 25 T cell receptor beta chains from one sample, sequenced in a study of human T cells and chemical hapten exposure. TCRdb processed the RACE reads anew with MiXCR; each CDR3 protein has one entry. Of about 57,000 distinct CDR3 sequences detected, 9.3% appear once; the ten largest clones hold about 14%. Time point specified: patch test 1, 2 weeks after DPC sensitization. Treatment: therapeutic diphenylcyclopropenone sensitization with weekly scalp DPC. The specimen was whole blood, collected in connection with sensitization to the hapten diphenylcyclopropenone (DPC). The receptors derive from a woman aged 40-49 years with alopecia areata. Some clones in this sample may be carry-over from other donors' samples.

This clonotype was seen ten or more times. This rearrangement joins TRBV15 to TRBJ2-5; TRBD2 is a possible D gene (5 bases). This CDR3 has 16 residues. The V gene's germline CDR1 is LNHNV and CDR2 YYDKDF (reference sequence). The V end was cut by 0 bases, the J end by 4 bases, with 15 bases between. CDR3 sequence reads: CATSRDRASSRETQYF. CDR3 coding DNA: TGTGCCACCAGCAGAGATCGAGCTAGCAGTCGAGAGACCCAGTACTTC.

This clonotype has ten or more counts. The chain joins TRBV7-9 to TRBJ1-4; TRBD1 matches 8 bases. Germline CDR1 and CDR2: SEHNR and FQNEAQ (reference sequence). The CDR3 contains 14 residues. Germline trimming cut 5 bases from V and 5 bases from J; bases unmatched to any gene: 4. CDR3 loop: CASSVGTGNEKLFF. CDR3 DNA sequence: TGTGCCAGCAGCGTCGGGACAGGCAATGAAAAACTGTTTTTT.

This clonotype was counted ten times or more. The chain combines TRBV5-4 with TRBJ1-1, with a weak D call TRBD1 (6 bases). Trimming removed 0 bases at V and 2 bases at J, with 11 bases between. This CDR3 contains 15 residues. CDR1 SGHNT and CDR2 YYREEE come from the germline V gene (reference sequence). The CDR3 sequence: CASSLGTGLNTEAFF. DNA of the CDR3: TGTGCCAGCAGCTTGGGAACAGGGCTCAACACTGAAGCTTTCTTT.

This clonotype was seen many times. The gene calls are TRBV15 and TRBJ1-2; D gene ambiguous. CDR3 length equals 14 residues. V was cut by 3 bases and J by 4 bases, with 12 bases left in between. Germline values: CDR1 LNHNV, CDR2 YYDKDF (reference sequence). The CDR3 region has the DNA TGTGCCACCAGCAGCAGTACAACCCCCTATGGCTACACCTTC. It codes for CATSSSTTPYGYTF.

This clonotype was counted many times. J is TRBJ1-4 and V is TRBV28; D uncertain. The CDR3 covers 14 residues. V lost 2 bases to trimming and J lost 5 bases, with 9 bases between them. The germline gives CDR1 MDHEN, CDR2 SYDVKM. CDR3 sequence: CASSLPGANEKLFF. The CDR3 DNA reads as TGTGCCAGCAGTTTACCAGGCGCAAATGAAAAACTGTTTTTT.

The V gene is TRBV11-1, the J gene TRBJ2-1; 8 nucleotides line up with TRBD2. This CDR3 region has 14 residues. The trim removed 4 bases at V and 6 bases at J, leaving 5 bases unmatched. Germline V gene data show CDR1 as SGHAT and CDR2 as FQDESV (reference sequence). CDR3 sequence reads: CASSSRLALNEQFF. CDR3 bases: TGTGCCAGCAGCTCCCGACTAGCGCTCAATGAGCAGTTCTTC.

The sample holds many counts of this clonotype. V usage is TRBV18 and J usage is TRBJ1-1; D remains ambiguous. V lost 8 bases to trimming and J lost 4 bases, with 11 bases between them. The CDR3 loop spans 12 amino acids. Germline V gene data show CDR1 as KGHSH and CDR2 as LQKENI. For the CDR3, the DNA is TGTGCCAGCCGGGCGGAATTCACTGAAGCTTTCTTT. Its protein is CASRAEFTEAFF.

This clonotype has more than one count but fewer than ten. The chain employs TRBV7-9 and TRBJ1-5; D unclear. The CDR3 runs to 14 residues. Germline values: CDR1 SEHNR, CDR2 FQNEAQ (reference sequence). Trimming cost V 1 base and J 3 bases, with 7 bases left between them. CDR3 sequence reads: CASSLGQDNQPQHF. As DNA, the CDR3 is TGTGCCAGCAGCTTAGGGCAGGACAATCAGCCCCAGCATTTT.

This clonotype was found a few times. V usage is TRBV4-1 and J usage is TRBJ2-1, with TRBD2 as a possible D gene (5 bases). The CDR3 runs 15 residues. The germline CDR1 and CDR2 sequences are MGHRA and YSYEKL. Trimming removed 3 bases from V and 4 bases from J, with 13 bases in between. CDR3 nucleotide sequence: TGCGCCAGCAGCCATCATCTACGGGGATACAATGAGCAGTTCTTC. This translates into CASSHHLRGYNEQFF.

This clonotype was counted ten times or more. The chain has TRBV4-1 and TRBJ1-2; 9 nucleotides agree with TRBD1. Germline CDR1 MGHRA, CDR2 YSYEKL. CDR3 length: 16 residues. J gave up 5 bases and V 0 bases, and 7 bases lay outside the gene matches. The CDR3 DNA follows: TGCGCCAGCAGCCAAGATTTGGACAGGGGTAAATATGGCTACACCTTC. Its translation: CASSQDLDRGKYGYTF.

This clonotype was seen ten or more times. The rearrangement links TRBV4-1 to TRBJ2-3; 7 nucleotides line up with TRBD1. Germline values: CDR1 MGHRA, CDR2 YSYEKL. V lost 0 bases and J lost 1; bases outside the gene matches: 4. The CDR3 runs 16 residues. The CDR3 is CASSQDQGVGTDTQYF. CDR3 in DNA: TGCGCCAGCAGCCAAGATCAGGGGGTCGGCACAGATACGCAGTATTTT.

In its sample, this clonotype was seen many times. The chain links TRBV20-1 to TRBJ1-5, with TRBD1 identical over 8 bases. This CDR3 region has 16 residues. Per the germline V gene, CDR1 is DFQATT and CDR2 is SNEGSKA (reference sequence). V dropped 0 bases and J dropped 6; count of bases not matched to a gene: 10. CDR3 sequence (DNA): TGCAGTGCTAGAGATAGTCCCAGGGGGCGAAGTCAGCCCCAGCATTTT. The encoded protein is CSARDSPRGRSQPQHF.

The V gene is TRBV28, the J gene TRBJ1-5; 8 bases are a match to TRBD1. The CDR3 contains 15 residues. The germline V gene encodes CDR1 MDHEN and CDR2 SYDVKM. The J segment lost 3 bases and the V segment lost 5 bases, leaving 6 bases of the junction unmatched. The DNA for the CDR3 is TGTGCCAGCAGTCCGACAGGGGCCCTCAATCAGCCCCAGCATTTT. Protein sequence: CASSPTGALNQPQHF.

In its sample, this clonotype was seen a few times. The chain links TRBV6-2 or TRBV6-3 to TRBJ2-5; D is ambiguous. Deletions cut 2 bases from V and 3 bases from J, with 7 bases between. Germline CDR1 MNHEY, CDR2 SVGEGT. The CDR3 is 13 residues long. Written as DNA, the CDR3 is TGTGCCAGCAGTTACCAGGCGGAAGAGACCCAGTACTTC. Protein: CASSYQAEETQYF.

This clonotype was detected many times. This rearrangement joins TRBV23-1 to TRBJ2-1; D is possibly TRBD1 (6 bases). TRBV23-1 is an ORF, and what it does is uncertain. The length of the CDR3 is 16 residues. The germline V and J ends were trimmed by 0 bases and 6 bases, with 15 bases remaining between them. The CDR3 nucleotides are TGCGCCAGCAGTCAATCACGGCAGGGGTTGAGCAATGAGCAGTTCTTC. Its translation: CASSQSRQGLSNEQFF.

This clonotype was counted at least ten times. The chain is built from TRBV7-2 and TRBJ2-7; 9 nucleotides line up with TRBD1. This CDR3 spans 15 amino acids. CDR1 is SGHTA and CDR2 is FQGNSA in the germline V gene. V shed 5 bases, J shed 1 base, and the junction held 6 bases outside the gene matches. The DNA for the CDR3 is TGTGCCAGCAGCCCTGGACAGGGGCTTTCCTACGAGCAGTACTTC. It yields the protein CASSPGQGLSYEQYF.

This clonotype turned up a few times. V is TRBV20-1 and J is TRBJ2-1, with a possible D match to TRBD1 (5 bases). Looked up from germline, CDR1 is DFQATT and CDR2 is SNEGSKA (reference sequence). The V gene lost 6 bases and the J gene lost 9 bases, with 15 bases spanning the gap. CDR3 length equals 12 residues. CDR3 nucleotide sequence: TGCAGTGCGGTCTCATCCAGGGTTGAGCAGTTCTTC. Encoded protein: CSAVSSRVEQFF.

There are many counts of this clonotype. The chain has TRBV5-4 and TRBJ2-5; D unclear. With 6 bases removed from V and 2 bases from J, the gap between germline ends came to 14 bases. The CDR3 runs 14 residues. Germline CDR1 and CDR2: SGHNT and YYREEE (reference sequence). The CDR3 DNA reads as TGTGCCAGCACCCCGTTCCGGCAACAAGAGACCCAGTACTTC. Amino acids: CASTPFRQQETQYF.

This clonotype was detected ten times or more. This chain's CDR3 is CASSPGTGRSPLHF. DNA for the CDR3: TGTGCCAGCAGCCCCGGGACAGGGAGGTCACCCCTCCACTTT. V is TRBV3-1 and J is TRBJ1-6; 9 bases fit TRBD1. The germline gives CDR1 LGHDT, CDR2 YNNKEL (reference sequence). Trimming cost V 4 bases and J 10 bases; bases outside gene matches: 5. The CDR3 runs 14 residues.

The V call is TRBV28, the J call TRBJ2-3; TRBD1 is a possible D gene (6 bases). Trimming left V 7 bases short and J 9 bases short, with 14 bases between. This CDR3 is 12 amino acids long. The germline V gene has CDR1 MDHEN and CDR2 SYDVKM. The CDR3 is CASNVGTPTQYF. The CDR3 nucleotides read TGTGCCAGCAACGTCGGGACACCAACGCAGTATTTT. Variable domain in full (rest from reference TRBV28 and TRBJ2-3): DVKVTQSSRYLVKRTGEKVFLECVQDMDHENMFWYRQDPGLGLRLIYFSYDVKMKEKGDIPEGYSVSREKKERFSLILESASTNQTSMYLCASNVGTPTQYFGPGTRLTVL.

This clonotype was observed many times. The rearrangement uses TRBV20-1 and TRBJ1-4; possibly TRBD1 for D (5 bases). CDR1 and CDR2 (germline): DFQATT, SNEGSKA (reference sequence). CDR3 length: 14 amino acids. V lost 4 bases and J lost 6, with 15 bases in between. In DNA, the CDR3 is TGCAGTGCTAAGGGGCAGAGCGGTGATGAAAAACTGTTTTTT. Its protein is CSAKGQSGDEKLFF.

This clonotype was observed at least ten times. The rearrangement links TRBV20-1 to TRBJ1-4, with TRBD1 identical over 8 bases. The germline V gene has CDR1 DFQATT and CDR2 SNEGSKA (reference sequence). The junction had 9 bases not matched to a gene; V was cut back by 3 bases and J by 12 bases. The CDR3 runs 13 residues. This chain's CDR3 is CSARAGGQKELFF. In DNA, the CDR3 is TGCAGTGCTAGGGCAGGGGGCCAGAAGGAACTGTTTTTT.

At least ten counts were recorded for this clonotype. CDR3 DNA: TGTGCCAGCAGTGCTGTTCCTACTAATTCACCCCTCCACTTT. This codes for CASSAVPTNSPLHF. The J gene is TRBJ1-6, the V gene TRBV6-4; D gene unclear. The V gene's germline CDR1 is MRHNA and CDR2 SNTAGT. Trimming took 4 bases from V and 6 from J, leaving 10 bases between them. The CDR3 sequence is 14 residues long.

Ten or more counts support this clonotype. V usage is TRBV6-5 and J usage is TRBJ1-5; D is possibly TRBD1 (6 bases). V was pared by 0 bases and J by 7 bases, with 10 bases between. Germline V gene data show CDR1 as MNHEY and CDR2 as SVGAGI. This CDR3 has 14 amino acids. The CDR3 region is CASSYSGGDQPQHF. CDR3 DNA sequence: TGTGCCAGCAGTTACTCAGGGGGTGACCAGCCCCAGCATTTT.

This clonotype was found many times. V and J are TRBV19 and TRBJ2-7, with 10 positions matching TRBD1. CDR1 is LNHDA, CDR2 SQIVND, per germline (reference sequence). The CDR3 contains 15 residues. V lost 4 bases to trimming and J lost 4 bases; unmatched junction nucleotides: 7. CDR3 in amino acids: CASSTGQGTEYEQYF. The CDR3 nucleotides read TGTGCCAGTAGTACGGGACAGGGGACGGAATACGAGCAGTACTTC.